This T cell receptor (beta chain) was sequenced in a study of T cells in Graves' hyperthyroidism and ophthalmopathy. Study-wide findings and caveats: Blood held most thyroid clonotypes expanded above 0.001 frequency.

Germline CDR1 reads SGHDT; CDR2 reads YYEEEE. V lost 0 bases and J 0 bases, leaving 3 bases between the germline ends. The CDR3 spans 13 residues. Amplification of TCR beta CDR3 regions used RNA as the template. Primed by the HTBI set, a first-round RT-PCR was run on the TCR CDR3. TCRdb reprocessed the multiplex PCR reads via MiXCR and lists one record per CDR3 protein. The sample carries 95,000 to 110,000 distinct CDR3 sequences, roughly 50% recorded once. In its sample, this clonotype was seen many times. Its matching antigen is unknown. This TCR was sampled from a middle-aged man with Graves' hyperthyroidism. The chain is built from TRBV5-6 and TRBJ1-1; no clear D gene. Sequencing was performed on blood. The chain's CDR3 is CASSLDLNTEAFF. DNA of the CDR3: TGTGCCAGCAGCTTGGACCTGAACACTGAAGCTTTCTTT. The full variable domain, rest sourced from reference TRBV5-6 and TRBJ1-1, is DAGVTQSPTHLIKTRGQQVTLRCSPKSGHDTVSWYQQALGQGPQFIFQYYEEEERQRGNFPDRFSGHQFPNYSSELNVNALLLGDSALYLCASSLDLNTEAFFGQGTRLTVV.